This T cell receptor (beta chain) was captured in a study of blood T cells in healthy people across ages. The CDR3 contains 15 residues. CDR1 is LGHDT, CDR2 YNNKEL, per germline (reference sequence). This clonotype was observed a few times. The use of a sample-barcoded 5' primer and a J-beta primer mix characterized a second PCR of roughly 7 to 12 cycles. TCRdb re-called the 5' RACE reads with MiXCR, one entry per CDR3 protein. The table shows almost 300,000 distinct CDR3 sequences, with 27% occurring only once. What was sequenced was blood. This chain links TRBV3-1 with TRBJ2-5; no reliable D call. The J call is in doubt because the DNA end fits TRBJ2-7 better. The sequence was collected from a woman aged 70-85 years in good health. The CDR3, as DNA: TGTGCCAGCAGCCAAGACAGTCGGTCTCTTTACGAGCAGTACTTC. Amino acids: CASSQDSRSLYEQYF.